This is a list of T cell receptor beta chains from one sample in a study of cytomegalovirus exposure and HLA in healthy donors. Clones were sequenced by immunoSEQ multiplex PCR, and TCRdb holds only the in-frame ones, with some missing. In the table there are under 200,000 clones, approximately 80% of which are singletons. Sequenced: PBMCs. The source is a female donor in good health and CMV-seronegative. CDR3s include the opening cysteine and the closing phenylalanine or tryptophan. The order of the fields is V gene, J gene, CDR3 protein.

TRBV6-4	TRBJ1-1	CASSHQRQGGTEAFF
TRBV10-1	TRBJ2-1	CARGREGRNEQFF
TRBV27	TRBJ1-1	CASSSWDKKDTEAFF
TRBV4-2	TRBJ2-3	CASSPGGGTDTQYF
TRBV2	TRBJ2-2	CASSERVAGGNGELFF
TRBV6-4	TRBJ2-6	CASTSPGQGPTGANVLTF
TRBV29-1	TRBJ2-5	CSGGGLADQETQYF
TRBV4-2	TRBJ2-1	CASSQDAGVGNEQFF
TRBV9	TRBJ2-2	CASSVDRGGIGELFF
TRBV4-3	TRBJ1-1	CASSQGWRNMNTEAFF
TRBV7-9	TRBJ2-1	CASSPSGGDRNEQFF
TRBV19	TRBJ2-7	CASSTQGGPYEQYF
TRBV13	TRBJ2-5	CASSYRLAHKETQYF
TRBV5-4	NA	CASSSQGSYEQYF
TRBV28	TRBJ2-7	CASSDTGGVSYEQYF
TRBV18	TRBJ2-5	CASSPSWAKETQYF
TRBV5-3	TRBJ2-3	CARSLKGVETTDTQYF
TRBV6-5	TRBJ2-2	CASSRRQDTGELFF
TRBV7-2	TRBJ2-1	CASSLMRDNEQFF
TRBV9	TRBJ1-3	CASSVPSTGNSGNTIYF
TRBV19	TRBJ1-5	CASSIGYRGQRFQPQHF
TRBV7-3	TRBJ2-3	CASSLGLSASTDTQYF
TRBV13	TRBJ1-5	CASSLGQSNQPQHF
TRBV5-1	TRBJ2-2	CASSSYAGSPGELFF
TRBV5-1	TRBJ2-3	CASSSGLAGGSTDTQYF
TRBV7-3	TRBJ1-1	CASSLVDSTEAFF
TRBV28	TRBJ1-2	CASSLARGYTF
TRBV6-5	TRBJ1-1	CASSYWGVAFF
TRBV4-3	TRBJ2-7	CASSQGPGGYEQYF
TRBV6-1	TRBJ2-2	CASSGLGVVTGELFF
TRBV7-2	TRBJ2-3	CASSRTSGITDTQYF
TRBV4-2	TRBJ2-7	CASSQDTPVGGQYF
TRBV28	TRBJ2-3	CASSPRGGAGDTQYF
TRBV18	TRBJ2-2	CASSWRQANTGELFF
TRBV1	TRBJ1-6	CTSSQQGLNSPLHF
TRBV27	TRBJ2-7	CASSFDSGGYEQYF
TRBV27	TRBJ1-4	CASSFGVGRGPEEKLFF
TRBV10-3	TRBJ1-1	CAIRGQGASTEAFF
TRBV28	TRBJ2-1	CASSLSLLVAFF
TRBV7-9	TRBJ2-7	CASSLGDRGAYEQYF
TRBV6-5	TRBJ2-5	CASSSQGSWETQYF
TRBV7-2	NA	CASSQGGRAVYEQYF